A single sample gave rise to the 19 T cell receptor beta chains below, sequenced in a study of shared clonotypes between healthy human individuals. The assay was immunoSEQ multiplex PCR, and TCRdb's table has in-frame clones only and misses some. The sample contains about 700,000 clones, about 74% of which appear only once. The specimen was memory CD4+ T cells sorted from blood. Subset defined: CD45RA-negative fraction. The receptors come from a woman in her 30s in good health.

The chain uses TRBV6-5 and TRBJ1-4, with 9 positions matching TRBD1. Per germline, CDR1 MNHEY and CDR2 SVGAGI. This CDR3 has 15 residues. The junction had 9 bases not matched to a gene; V was cut back by 2 bases and J by 11 bases. The CDR3 bases are TGTGCCAGCAGTTACAGGGGACAGGGATCGTGGAAACTGTTTTTT. Its protein product is CASSYRGQGSWKLFF.

This clone came up a few times. This chain connects TRBV4-1 to TRBJ2-5; D is uncertain. The CDR3 runs 15 residues. Between the trimmed V and J ends, which lost 1 base and 3 bases, there was a span of 12 bases. Germline CDR1 and CDR2: MGHRA and YSYEKL. CDR3 DNA: TGCGCCAGCAGCCAAGCCAGATCAGCAGAAGAGACCCAGTACTTC. This sequence encodes CASSQARSAEETQYF.

This clone came up a few times. The chain links TRBV5-1 to TRBJ2-7; D unresolved. From germline, CDR1 is SGHRS and CDR2 YFSETQ. There are 12 residues in the CDR3. Trimming pared 4 bases from V and 5 bases from J, leaving 10 bases between. CDR3 amino acids: CASSPASNEQYF. As DNA, the CDR3 is TGCGCCAGCAGCCCCGCCTCGAACGAGCAGTACTTC.

This clone was detected a few times. The chain couples TRBV5-6 to TRBJ1-4; tentative D call: TRBD1 (6 bases). Germline CDR1 is SGHDT and CDR2 is YYEEEE. V was clipped by 4 bases and J by 6 bases, with 10 bases between them. The CDR3 is 13 amino acids. DNA for the CDR3: TGTGCCAGCAGCAACAGGGTTGATGAAAAACTGTTTTTT. It encodes CASSNRVDEKLFF.

V is TRBV12-5 and J is TRBJ1-2; possible D gene TRBD1, 5 bases. The CDR3 is 20 amino acids. Germline values: CDR1 LGHNT, CDR2 FRNRAP. Trimming pared 0 bases from V and 3 bases from J, leaving 26 bases between. The CDR3 DNA reads TGTGCTAGTGGTTTGGTACGAGTGGGATTCAAGGGGTCCGGAGACTATGGCTACACCTTC. Its translation is CASGLVRVGFKGSGDYGYTF. Combining the CDR3 with reference TRBV12-5 and TRBJ1-2 gives the whole variable domain DARVTQTPRHKVTEMGQEVTMRCQPILGHNTVFWYRQTMMQGLELLAYFRNRAPLDDSGMPKDRFSAEMPDATLATLKIQPSEPRDSAVYFCASGLVRVGFKGSGDYGYTFGSGTRLTVV.

The chain is built from TRBV7-8 and TRBJ2-4, with TRBD1 matching 8 bases. Unmatched junction bases numbered 8, after V lost 1 base and J lost 6 bases. The CDR3 has 16 amino acids. Germline V gene sequence: CDR1 SGHVS, CDR2 FQNEAQ. The CDR3 DNA is TGTGCCAGCAGCTTAGTACGGGACAGGTCTTTAAACATTCAGTACTTC. This translates into CASSLVRDRSLNIQYF.

The chain uses TRBV7-9 and TRBJ2-2; TRBD1 or TRBD2 may be the D gene (5 bases each). Germline CDR1 SEHNR, CDR2 FQNEAQ (reference sequence). The length of the CDR3 is 14 residues. V was shortened by 5 bases and J by 1 base, with 8 bases between the two germline ends. DNA of the CDR3: TGTGCCAGCAGCCGAGGGGTGAACACCGGGGAGCTGTTTTTT. Translated: CASSRGVNTGELFF.

This clone was recorded once. This may be a read error: a much more frequent sequence differs by one nucleotide. V and J are TRBV7-6 and TRBJ2-6; D remains ambiguous. The CDR3 runs to 12 residues. CDR1 SGHVS and CDR2 FNYEAQ come from the germline V gene. Trimming pared 6 bases from V and 1 base from J, leaving 1 base between. In DNA form, the CDR3 reads TGTGCCAGCAGTTCTGGGGCCAACGTCCTGACTTTC. Translating gives CASSSGANVLTF.

This clone was counted between two and nine times. The gene calls are TRBV19 and TRBJ2-1; TRBD2 matches at 7 bases. The junction had 14 bases not matched to a gene; V was cut back by 3 bases and J by 0 bases. This CDR3 comprises 19 residues. CDR1 is LNHDA, CDR2 SQIVND, per germline (reference sequence). The DNA of the CDR3 is TGTGCCAGTAGTATTAGTCCGGGAGGACAATTTAGCTCCTACAATGAGCAGTTCTTC. It is translated as CASSISPGGQFSSYNEQFF.

The V gene is TRBV7-9, the J gene TRBJ2-7, with 7 bases matching TRBD1. There are 14 residues in the CDR3. With V trimmed by 4 bases and J by 2 bases, 5 bases remained unmatched. Germline V gene data show CDR1 as SEHNR and CDR2 as FQNEAQ (reference sequence). In DNA form, the CDR3 reads TGTGCCAGCAGCTCCCGGACAGGAGCCTACGAGCAGTACTTC. Translation gives CASSSRTGAYEQYF.

The chain is built from TRBV9 and TRBJ1-2; D may be TRBD1 (5 bases). Between the trimmed V and J ends, which lost 3 bases and 4 bases, there was a span of 22 bases. Per germline, CDR1 SGDLS and CDR2 YYNGEE. The CDR3 runs 17 residues. CDR3 sequence: CASSGRRDPTVGYGYTF. The CDR3 DNA follows: TGTGCCAGCAGCGGACGTCGGGACCCAACAGTAGGCTATGGCTACACCTTC.

The rearrangement uses TRBV6-1 and TRBJ2-5; the D gene is possibly TRBD1 (6 bases). Germline V gene lookup returns CDR1 MNHNS and CDR2 SASEGT. V lost 5 bases to trimming and J lost 2 bases, with 12 bases between them. This CDR3 is 14 amino acids long. The CDR3 coding sequence is TGTGCCAGCAGTATGACAGGCTGGCAAGAGACCCAGTACTTC. Its protein is CASSMTGWQETQYF.

V gene TRBV5-1 combines with J gene TRBJ1-1; 8 bases fit TRBD1. The CDR3 loop spans 16 amino acids. V lost 2 bases and J lost 0; bases outside the gene matches: 6. Germline V gene lookup returns CDR1 SGHRS and CDR2 YFSETQ. This CDR3 reads CASSLGRGRMNTEAFF. The CDR3 DNA reads as TGCGCCAGCAGCTTAGGCAGGGGGCGCATGAACACTGAAGCTTTCTTT. Full variable domain (rest looked up from reference TRBV5-1 and TRBJ1-1): KAGVTQTPRYLIKTRGQQVTLSCSPISGHRSVSWYQQTPGQGLQFLFEYFSETQRNKGNFPGRFSGRQFSNSRSEMNVSTLELGDSALYLCASSLGRGRMNTEAFFGQGTRLTVV.

This clone showed up many times. J is TRBJ1-1 and V is TRBV19; D may be TRBD1 (5 bases). This CDR3 comprises 13 residues. Germline CDR1 and CDR2: LNHDA and SQIVND (reference sequence). V was pared by 4 bases and J by 5 bases, with 11 bases between. CDR3 nucleotides: TGTGCCAGTAGTACAGGGTTGTGGACTGAAGCTTTCTTT. Amino acids: CASSTGLWTEAFF.

This chain uses TRBV5-6 with TRBJ2-1; a weak D match, TRBD2 (6 bases). Germline V lookup: CDR1 SGHDT, CDR2 YYEEEE. This CDR3 has 15 amino acids. Trimming shortened V by 6 bases and J by 4 bases, and 17 bases separated the two germline ends. In nucleotides, the CDR3 is TGTGCCAGCACCTGGACCGCGGGATTTTACAATGAGCAGTTCTTC. Translating gives CASTWTAGFYNEQFF.

This clone was recorded a few times. Other DNA sequences in this sample translate to the same CDR3. The chain is built from TRBV27 and TRBJ2-7, with a weak D call TRBD1 (6 bases). V dropped 3 bases and J dropped 2 bases, with 11 bases sitting between them. CDR3 length: 14 amino acids. Germline V gene lookup returns CDR1 MNHEY and CDR2 SMNVEV (reference sequence). The DNA of the CDR3 is TGTGCCAGCAGTTTCTCGCAGGGGCCCTACGAGCAGTACTTC. It encodes CASSFSQGPYEQYF.

The chain combines TRBV11-2 with TRBJ2-5; D tentatively reads TRBD1 or TRBD2 (5 bases each). The CDR3 is made up of 16 amino acids. Trimming shortened V by 0 bases and J by 3 bases, and 14 bases separated the two germline ends. Germline CDR1 is SGHAT and CDR2 is FQNNGV. DNA for the CDR3: TGTGCCAGCAGCTTAGATCCGATCGGGACCAAAGAGACCCAGTACTTC. Residues: CASSLDPIGTKETQYF.

This clone has more than one count but fewer than ten. The chain uses TRBV18 and TRBJ2-7; D not certain. CDR1 is KGHSH, CDR2 LQKENI, per germline. The V and J ends lost 8 bases and 0 bases respectively, with 11 bases between them. The CDR3 is made up of 13 amino acids. The CDR3 reads CASGPDGSYEQYF. CDR3 in DNA: TGTGCCAGCGGACCCGACGGCTCCTACGAGCAGTACTTC.

The chain joins TRBV27 to TRBJ2-4, with 9 bases that match TRBD1. This CDR3 comprises 15 residues. The V gene's germline CDR1 is MNHEY and CDR2 SMNVEV (reference sequence). With V trimmed by 4 bases and J by 7 bases, 8 bases remained unmatched. The CDR3 nucleotides read TGTGCCAGCAGTTCGACCGGGACAGGGTTGAACATTCAGTACTTC. It is translated as CASSSTGTGLNIQYF.